This passage covers 18 T cell receptor beta chains from one sample sequenced in a study of T cells after yellow fever vaccination. Via MiXCR, TCRdb re-called the 5' RACE reads, giving one row per CDR3 protein. The sample holds 300,000 to 400,000 distinct CDR3 sequences, about 10% seen once. Sequenced material: CD4+ T cells sorted from PBMCs, taken 45 days after the yellow fever booster vaccination. Every receptor here comes from a man younger than 30 who received the YFV17D yellow fever vaccine.

This chain connects TRBV5-4 to TRBJ1-5; D possibly corresponds to TRBD1 (6 bases). The germline V gene has CDR1 SGHNT and CDR2 YYREEE (reference sequence). With 0 bases removed from V and 8 bases from J, the gap between germline ends came to 9 bases. The length of the CDR3 is 13 residues. The CDR3 nucleotides are TGTGCCAGCAGCTTGGCGGGGGGCGAGCCCCAGCATTTT. It specifies CASSLAGGEPQHF.

Here the CDR3 DNA reads TGCGCCAGCAGCCAAGATCTCCAGGGCACCATATATTTT. It is translated as CASSQDLQGTIYF. The chain is built from TRBV4-3 and TRBJ1-3; D perhaps matches TRBD1 (5 bases). V gave up 0 bases and J gave up 9 bases, with 9 bases separating them. The CDR3 totals 13 residues. The germline CDR1 and CDR2 sequences are LGHNA and YSLEER.

This clonotype has ten or more counts. The chain is built from TRBV7-2 and TRBJ2-2, with 7 bases that match TRBD2. The CDR3 totals 15 residues. The germline CDR1 and CDR2 sequences are SGHTA and FQGNSA. V gave up 4 bases and J gave up 5 bases; unmatched junction bases: 7. The CDR3 sequence is CASSSRPGLTGELFF. CDR3 bases: TGTGCCAGCAGCTCCCGTCCGGGACTAACCGGGGAGCTGTTTTTT.

The sample holds a few counts of this clonotype. The chain links TRBV7-9 to TRBJ2-1; 8 bases align to TRBD1. J lost 7 bases, V lost 5 bases, and 10 bases had no gene match. CDR3 size: 15 residues. Germline loops: CDR1 SEHNR, CDR2 FQNEAQ (reference sequence). CDR3 region: CASSRDRKGGNEQFF. The CDR3 coding sequence is TGTGCCAGCAGCCGGGACAGGAAAGGGGGGAATGAGCAGTTCTTC. Together with reference TRBV7-9 and TRBJ2-1, the CDR3 gives the full variable domain: DTGVSQNPRHKITKRGQNVTFRCDPISEHNRLYWYRQTLGQGPEFLTYFQNEAQLEKSRLLSDRFSAERPKGSFSTLEIQRTEQGDSAMYLCASSRDRKGGNEQFFGPGTRLTVL.

This clonotype showed up just a few times. The chain combines TRBV6-5 with TRBJ2-5, with D possibly TRBD1 on 6 matching bases. CDR1 is MNHEY, CDR2 SVGAGI, per germline. V lost 7 bases and J lost 5, with 14 bases in between. The CDR3 is made up of 13 amino acids. CDR3 in amino acids: CASTGVGLETQYF. In DNA form, the CDR3 reads TGTGCCAGCACAGGGGTCGGCCTGGAGACCCAGTACTTC.

This clonotype was seen more than once but under ten times. CDR3 bases: TGCGCCAGCAGCCAAGAAGCCCCTCGACAGGGAAGTCAGCCCCAGCATTTT. As protein: CASSQEAPRQGSQPQHF. V is TRBV4-1 and J is TRBJ1-5, with TRBD1 matching over 7 bases. Germline trimming cut 0 bases from V and 6 bases from J; bases unmatched to any gene: 11. The CDR3 is made up of 17 amino acids. Germline CDR1 MGHRA, CDR2 YSYEKL.

Many counts were recorded for this clonotype. V gene TRBV10-3 combines with J gene TRBJ2-1; no clear D. Trimming took 2 bases from V and 7 from J, leaving 12 bases between them. Germline V lookup: CDR1 ENHRY, CDR2 SYGVKD. This CDR3 has 14 residues. CDR3 sequence: CAISEDASRNEQFF. CDR3 DNA: TGTGCCATCAGTGAGGATGCTAGTCGGAATGAGCAGTTCTTC.

This clonotype was detected a few times. This chain links TRBV6-5 with TRBJ1-5; D gene uncertain. V lost 0 bases to trimming and J lost 11 bases, with 17 bases between them. Germline CDR1 and CDR2: MNHEY and SVGAGI. The CDR3 runs 15 residues. CDR3: CASSYSGPSSTTQHF. Written as DNA, the CDR3 is TGTGCCAGCAGTTACTCCGGGCCCAGCTCTACCACCCAGCATTTT.

A few counts support this clonotype. V and J are TRBV4-1 and TRBJ2-2, with 7 bases lining up with TRBD1. The CDR3 length is 15 residues. Trimming cost V 2 bases and J 5 bases; bases outside gene matches: 5. Germline assignment: CDR1 MGHRA and CDR2 YSYEKL. The CDR3 DNA follows: TGCGCCAGCAGCCAAACCGACAGGGATACCGGGGAGCTGTTTTTT. It codes for CASSQTDRDTGELFF.

The chain carries TRBV7-2 and TRBJ2-1; 11 nucleotides align to TRBD2. CDR3 length: 16 amino acids. V lost 1 base to trimming and J lost 8 bases; unmatched junction nucleotides: 7. The germline gives CDR1 SGHTA, CDR2 FQGNSA. The CDR3 loop reads CASSLVLAGGQDEQFF. CDR3 coding DNA: TGTGCCAGCAGCTTAGTTTTAGCGGGGGGGCAGGATGAGCAGTTCTTC. The full variable domain, its missing parts supplied by reference TRBV7-2 and TRBJ2-1, is GAGVSQSPSNKVTEKGKDVELRCDPISGHTALYWYRQSLGQGLEFLIYFQGNSAPDKSGLPSDRFSAERTGGSVSTLTIQRTQQEDSAVYLCASSLVLAGGQDEQFFGPGTRLTVL.

This clonotype was counted a few times. The chain recombines TRBV7-2 with TRBJ2-2; D unresolved. The V end was cut by 3 bases, the J end by 4 bases, with 12 bases between. In germline, CDR1 is SGHTA, CDR2 FQGNSA. This CDR3 has 15 residues. The chain's CDR3 is CASSLGVGTTGELFF. The DNA of the CDR3 is TGTGCCAGCAGCTTGGGTGTGGGAACCACCGGGGAGCTGTTTTTT.

This clonotype was recorded many times. The gene calls are TRBV6-6 and TRBJ1-1; 7 bases fit TRBD1. The junction had 5 bases not matched to a gene; V was cut back by 3 bases and J by 4 bases. Per the germline V gene, CDR1 is MNHNY and CDR2 is SVGAGI (reference sequence). The CDR3 is 14 amino acids. The CDR3 nucleotides are TGTGCCAGCAGTTATCAGGGGGGAGGCACTGAAGCTTTCTTT. Its translation is CASSYQGGGTEAFF.

This clonotype has more than one count but fewer than ten. CDR3 bases: TGTGCCAGCAGAGCGGGGGGGCGTGGAGGGGAGACCCAGTACTTC. Translating gives CASRAGGRGGETQYF. The J gene is TRBJ2-5, the V gene TRBV2, with 10 nucleotides matching TRBD2. The germline V gene encodes CDR1 SNHLY and CDR2 FYNNEI. Trimming at V came to 6 bases and at J to 5 bases, leaving 9 bases not matched to a gene. The CDR3 extends over 15 amino acids.

This clonotype was counted a few times. The rearrangement uses TRBV5-1 and TRBJ2-7, with TRBD1 identical over 7 bases. The CDR3 sequence is 14 residues long. With 8 bases clipped from V and 1 base from J, the junction kept 9 bases outside the gene matches. CDR1 and CDR2 from the germline V gene are SGHRS and YFSETQ. The CDR3 region is CASSAGGISYEQYF. CDR3 DNA sequence: TGCGCCAGTAGCGCAGGGGGAATATCCTACGAGCAGTACTTC.

This sequence joins TRBV28 and TRBJ2-2; TRBD1 aligns across 9 bases. This CDR3 region has 16 residues. The V gene's germline CDR1 is MDHEN and CDR2 SYDVKM. V lost 8 bases and J lost 8; bases outside the gene matches: 15. CDR3 in DNA: TGTGCCAGCTCGTGGACAGGGGTCAACTCGGCGGGGGAGCTGTTTTTT. Its protein product is CASSWTGVNSAGELFF.

This clonotype occurred a few times. The rearrangement uses TRBV4-3 and TRBJ1-1, with TRBD1 as a possible D gene (6 bases). Germline-derived CDR1 and CDR2 are LGHNA and YSLEER. This CDR3 contains 14 residues. Trimming shortened V by 4 bases and J by 3 bases, and 12 bases separated the two germline ends. The CDR3 protein is CASSLRTEDTEAFF. The CDR3 DNA reads as TGCGCCAGCAGCCTACGGACAGAAGACACTGAAGCTTTCTTT.

This clonotype was seen many times. The CDR3 loop is CASSLTGAGTGELFF. The CDR3 DNA sequence: TGCGCCAGCAGCCTGACAGGGGCTGGCACCGGGGAGCTGTTTTTT. The rearrangement joins TRBV5-1 to TRBJ2-2, with TRBD1 matching 8 bases. V was pared by 4 bases and J by 4 bases, with 6 bases of the junction left unmatched. Germline V CDR1 and CDR2: SGHRS, YFSETQ. The length of the CDR3 is 15 residues.

J is TRBJ2-2 and V is TRBV5-1; a possible D gene is TRBD2 (5 bases). CDR1 and CDR2 from the germline V gene are SGHRS and YFSETQ. CDR3 length equals 15 residues. Between the trimmed V and J ends, which lost 4 bases and 7 bases, there was a span of 17 bases. CDR3 region: CASSPPGVVDGELFF. The CDR3 region has the DNA TGCGCCAGCAGCCCCCCCGGGGTGGTTGACGGGGAGCTGTTTTTT.